The text below deals with one TCR beta chain. Its antigen remains unidentified. The input lacks base qualities; no much larger clone sits a single base away. This specimen belongs to a study of blood T cells in healthy people across ages (dated by TCRdb to between 2015 and 2017). Regarding the study in general: In model experiments, roughly one uniquely barcoded TCR beta cDNA molecule per two T cells was captured by template switching. Age-related changes in TCR beta repertoire diversity were measured in the study by deep sequencing normalized with unique cDNA molecular identifiers. Four age groups were formed from the donors: young (average approximately 15 years), middle-aged (approximately 40), aged (more than 55) and long-lived (less than 85). Donors of different ages were randomly distributed across sequencing lanes to avoid experimental bias. Using the same blood draw, the study looked at two additional independent replicas of 1 million unique cDNA reads for two donors, one aged 18 to 29 and the other aged 80 or older.

The library was built by means of 5' RACE. Data came from an Illumina HiSeq 2500. A second PCR of about 7 to 12 cycles was run with a J-beta primer mix and a sample-barcoded 5' primer. A unique molecular identifier was introduced onto each TCR beta cDNA molecule by a template-switch 5' adaptor carrying 12 random nucleotides. Each sample yielded at least 2.5 million CDR3-containing paired-end reads. All of the RNA was converted into first-strand cDNA using the Mint cDNA synthesis kit, with a TRBC-specific oligonucleotide serving as the primer. After uracil-DNA glycosylase treatment, a first 18-cycle PCR used universal primers M1SS and BC2_uni_R on all cDNA. The original pipeline was this. For normalization, 1 million high-quality reads were randomly selected from each sample, with every read carrying a distinct molecular identifier. Instead of being binned into consensus sequences, reads with shared molecular identifiers were discarded. MiTCR, with a Q25 quality threshold and the strictest error-elimination algorithm, was used for CDR3 identification, clonotype clustering and error correction. A nonparametric unseen species model with Euler transformation was used to estimate a lower bound on total TCR beta diversity. Clones were called with MiXCR by TCRdb after fastp trimmed the public reads at Q25, and only in-frame beta chains were retained. Every entry covers one CDR3 protein and lists the most common genes and DNA from its rows. The V and J calls and clone size come from TCRdb's table, not from the authors' own analysis. The sample includes about 810,000 distinct CDR3 sequences, with 35% to 40% observed a single time. The top ten clonotypes cover under 15% of the sample.

The 39 donors, aged roughly 6 to 90 years, were systemically healthy Caucasian individuals from Russia. Approximately 9.3 milliliters of peripheral blood were drawn from each donor into EDTA-treated Vacutainer tubes. Ficoll-Paque density-gradient centrifugation was used to isolate PBMCs, with at least 6.5 million per sample. Trizol reagent was used to extract total RNA from the PBMCs, yielding at least 6 micrograms per sample. Naive CD45RAhigh/CD27high T cell percentages were measured by flow cytometry on a PBMC aliquot from every donor. Overall results and qualifications from the work: Estimates of total diversity based on one million sequenced T cells were considered lower bounds and underestimates. Since profiling was done on bulk unsorted PBMCs, naive and antigen-experienced compartments could not be conclusively compared. Compared with the aged group, more naive CD4+ T cells, fewer expanded clones and increased TCR diversity were shown by the long-lived group, suggesting age selection. As age increased, observed TCR beta diversity per million T cells dropped in a roughly linear way, and a significant reduction was already evident by age about 40. Because the CMV infection status of the donors was unknown, age-related changes in expanded clonotypes may potentially have been confounded. The percentage of naive T cells measured by flow cytometry correlated strongly with observed TCR beta diversity.

The sample consisted of blood. The TCR originated in a man aged 18-30 years in good health.

The nucleotide sequence reads TGTGCCACCAGTGATTCGGGACTAGCGGTGTCCAATGAGCAGTTCTTC. This yields the protein CATSDSGLAVSNEQFF. The chain uses TRBV24-1 and TRBJ2-1; 11 of the junction bases match TRBD2. Ends trimmed: V by 2 bases, J by 6 bases; bases unmatched to a gene: 5. Its CDR3 holds 16 amino acids, cysteine through phenylalanine. The retained sequence is limited to the CDR3, 48 bases, with the frame set at the first base. From the germline V gene, CDR1 is KGHDR and CDR2 is SFDVKD.